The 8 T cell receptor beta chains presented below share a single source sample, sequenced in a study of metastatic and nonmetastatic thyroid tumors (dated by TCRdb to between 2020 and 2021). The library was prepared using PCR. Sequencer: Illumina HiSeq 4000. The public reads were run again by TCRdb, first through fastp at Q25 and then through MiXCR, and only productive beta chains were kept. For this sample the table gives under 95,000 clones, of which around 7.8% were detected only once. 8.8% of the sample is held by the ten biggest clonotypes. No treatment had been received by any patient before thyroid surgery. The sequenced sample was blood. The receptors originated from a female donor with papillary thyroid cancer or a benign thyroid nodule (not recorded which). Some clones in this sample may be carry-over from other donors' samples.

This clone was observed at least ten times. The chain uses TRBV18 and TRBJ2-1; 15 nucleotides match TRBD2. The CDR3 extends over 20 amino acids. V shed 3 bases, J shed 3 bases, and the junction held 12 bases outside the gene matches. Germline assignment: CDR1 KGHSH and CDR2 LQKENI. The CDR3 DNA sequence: TGTGCCAGCTCACCGTCTTCGTTGGGACTAGCGGGGGGAGACTACAATGAGCAGTTCTTC. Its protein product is CASSPSSLGLAGGDYNEQFF.

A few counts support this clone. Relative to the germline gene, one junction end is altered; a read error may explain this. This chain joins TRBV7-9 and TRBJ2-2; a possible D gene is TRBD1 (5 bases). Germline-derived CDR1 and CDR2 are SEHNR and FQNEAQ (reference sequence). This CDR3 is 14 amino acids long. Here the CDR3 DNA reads TGTGCCAGCAACTTACAGGAGAACACCGGGGAGCTGTTTTTT. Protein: CASNLQENTGELFF.

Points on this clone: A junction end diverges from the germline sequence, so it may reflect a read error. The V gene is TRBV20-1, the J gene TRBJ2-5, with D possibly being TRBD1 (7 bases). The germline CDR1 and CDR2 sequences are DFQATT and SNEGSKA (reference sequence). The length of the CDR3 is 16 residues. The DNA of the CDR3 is TGCAGTGCTAGGAGTTCAGGGCAAGGGGGCCGGGAGACCAAGTACTTC. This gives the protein CSARSSGQGGRETKYF.

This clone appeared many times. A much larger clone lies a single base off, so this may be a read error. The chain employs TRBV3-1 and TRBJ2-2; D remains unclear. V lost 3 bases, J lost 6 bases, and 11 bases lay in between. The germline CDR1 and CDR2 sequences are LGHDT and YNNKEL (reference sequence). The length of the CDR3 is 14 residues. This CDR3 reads CASSQLINAGELFF. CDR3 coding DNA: TGTGCCAGCAGCCAGCTCATTAACGCCGGGGAGCTGTTTTTT.

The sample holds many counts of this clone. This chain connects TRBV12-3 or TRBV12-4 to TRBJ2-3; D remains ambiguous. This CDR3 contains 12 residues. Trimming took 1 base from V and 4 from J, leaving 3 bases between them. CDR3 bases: TGTGCCAGCAGTTTAGGGGCAGATACGCAGTATTTT. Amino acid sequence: CASSLGADTQYF.

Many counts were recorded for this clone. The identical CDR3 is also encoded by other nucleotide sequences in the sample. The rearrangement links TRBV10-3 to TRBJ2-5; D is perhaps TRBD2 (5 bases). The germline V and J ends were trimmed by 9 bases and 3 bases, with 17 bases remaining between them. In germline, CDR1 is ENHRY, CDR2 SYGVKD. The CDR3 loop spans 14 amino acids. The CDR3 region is CAMDPRTSKETQYF. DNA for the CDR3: TGTGCCATGGACCCCAGGACTTCCAAAGAGACCCAGTACTTC.

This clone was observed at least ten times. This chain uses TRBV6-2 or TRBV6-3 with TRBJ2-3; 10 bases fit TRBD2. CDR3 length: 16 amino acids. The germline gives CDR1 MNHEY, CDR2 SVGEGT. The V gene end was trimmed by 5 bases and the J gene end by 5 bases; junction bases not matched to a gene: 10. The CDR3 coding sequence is TGTGCCAGCAGTCCGCTAGCGGGGGTTAGGAGAGATACGCAGTATTTT. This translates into CASSPLAGVRRDTQYF.

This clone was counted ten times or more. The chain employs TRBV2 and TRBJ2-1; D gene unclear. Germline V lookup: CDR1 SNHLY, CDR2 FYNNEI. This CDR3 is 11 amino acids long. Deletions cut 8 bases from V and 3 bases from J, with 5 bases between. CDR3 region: CASANYNEQFF. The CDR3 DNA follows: TGTGCCAGCGCTAACTACAATGAGCAGTTCTTC.